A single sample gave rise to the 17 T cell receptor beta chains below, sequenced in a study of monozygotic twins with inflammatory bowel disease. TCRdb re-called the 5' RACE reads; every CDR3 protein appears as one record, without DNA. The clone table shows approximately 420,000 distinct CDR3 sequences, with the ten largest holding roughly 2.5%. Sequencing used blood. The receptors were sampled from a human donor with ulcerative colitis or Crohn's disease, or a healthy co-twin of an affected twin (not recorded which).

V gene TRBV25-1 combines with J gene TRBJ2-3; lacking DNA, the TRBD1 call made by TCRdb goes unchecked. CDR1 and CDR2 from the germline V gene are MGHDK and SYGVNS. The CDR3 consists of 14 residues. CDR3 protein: CASSDSRGADTQYF.

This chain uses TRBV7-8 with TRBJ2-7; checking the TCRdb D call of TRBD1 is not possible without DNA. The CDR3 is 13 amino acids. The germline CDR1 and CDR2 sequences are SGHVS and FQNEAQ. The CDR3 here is CASSLKGDGEQYF.

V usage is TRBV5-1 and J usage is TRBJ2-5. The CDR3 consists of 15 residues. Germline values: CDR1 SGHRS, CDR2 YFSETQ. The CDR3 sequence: CASSLAPGDQETQYF.

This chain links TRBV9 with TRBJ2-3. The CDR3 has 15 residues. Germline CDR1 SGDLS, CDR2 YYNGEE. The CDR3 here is CASSGGAGGTDTQYF.

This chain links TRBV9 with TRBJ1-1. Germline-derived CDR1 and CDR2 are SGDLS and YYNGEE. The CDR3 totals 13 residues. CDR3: CASSPRAHTEAFF.

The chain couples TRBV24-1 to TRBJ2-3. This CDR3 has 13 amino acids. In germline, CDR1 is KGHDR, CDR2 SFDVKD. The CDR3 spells CATSDYYTDTQYF.

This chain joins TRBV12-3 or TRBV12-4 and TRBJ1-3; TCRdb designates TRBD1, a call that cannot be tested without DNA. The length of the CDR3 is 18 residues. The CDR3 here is CASSGGQGSKFSGNTIYF.

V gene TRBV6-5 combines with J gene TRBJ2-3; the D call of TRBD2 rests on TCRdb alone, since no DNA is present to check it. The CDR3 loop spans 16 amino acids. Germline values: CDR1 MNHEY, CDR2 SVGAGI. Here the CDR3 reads CASSYRAGAGTDTQYF.

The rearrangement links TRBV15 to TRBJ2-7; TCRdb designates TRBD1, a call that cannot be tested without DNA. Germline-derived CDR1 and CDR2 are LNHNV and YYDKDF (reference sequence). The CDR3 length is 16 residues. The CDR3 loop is CATSRATGVGSYEQYF.

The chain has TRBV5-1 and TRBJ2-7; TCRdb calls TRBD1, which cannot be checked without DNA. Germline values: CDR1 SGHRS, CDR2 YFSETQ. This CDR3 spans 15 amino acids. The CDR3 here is CASSLNPERGHEQYF. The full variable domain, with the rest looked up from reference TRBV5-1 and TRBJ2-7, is KAGVTQTPRYLIKTRGQQVTLSCSPISGHRSVSWYQQTPGQGLQFLFEYFSETQRNKGNFPGRFSGRQFSNSRSEMNVSTLELGDSALYLCASSLNPERGHEQYFGPGTRLTVT.

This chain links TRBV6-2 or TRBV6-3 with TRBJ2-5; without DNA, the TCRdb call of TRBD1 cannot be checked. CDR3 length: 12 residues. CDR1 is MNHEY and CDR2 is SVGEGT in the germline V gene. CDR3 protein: CPGGARQETQYF.

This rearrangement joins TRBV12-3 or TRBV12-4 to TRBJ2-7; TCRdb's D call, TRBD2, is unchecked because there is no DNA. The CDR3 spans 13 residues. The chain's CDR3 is CASSSSGLHEQYF.

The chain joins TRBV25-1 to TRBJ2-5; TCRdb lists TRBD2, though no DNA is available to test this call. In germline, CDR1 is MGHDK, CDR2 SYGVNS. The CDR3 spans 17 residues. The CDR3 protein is CASSERRASGRMETQYF.

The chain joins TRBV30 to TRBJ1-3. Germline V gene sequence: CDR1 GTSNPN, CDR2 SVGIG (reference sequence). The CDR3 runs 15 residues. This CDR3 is CAWSVDSSSGNTIYF.

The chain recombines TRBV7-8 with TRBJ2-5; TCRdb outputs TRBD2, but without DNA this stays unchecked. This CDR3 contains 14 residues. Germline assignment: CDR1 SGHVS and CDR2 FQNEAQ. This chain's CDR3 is CASSFLAGGETQYF.

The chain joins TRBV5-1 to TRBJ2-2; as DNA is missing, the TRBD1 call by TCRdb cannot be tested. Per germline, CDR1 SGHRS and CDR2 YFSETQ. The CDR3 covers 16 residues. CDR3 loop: CASKRGPAGDTGELFF.

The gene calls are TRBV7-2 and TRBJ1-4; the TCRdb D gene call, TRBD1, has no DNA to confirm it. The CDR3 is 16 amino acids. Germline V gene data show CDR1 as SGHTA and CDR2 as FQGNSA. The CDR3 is CASSLGDRDFNEKLFF.